This T cell receptor beta chain was recorded in a study of metastatic and nonmetastatic thyroid tumors. Study-level information: Malignant and benign thyroid patients had repertoires compared in peripheral blood and tumor or nodule tissue.

Study findings and constraints: Compared with benign nodules, malignant thyroid tumors were reported to have significantly higher TCR beta diversity in both blood and tumor.

Thyroid surgery was performed in patients who had received no treatment beforehand. Original processing methods: What underpinned the distant-metastasis classifier for papillary thyroid cancer was the set of CDR3 differences across clinicopathological groups. TCRdb used MiXCR to call clones anew from the PCR reads. The V and J calls reflect TCRdb's pipeline rather than the authors' work. Altogether under 15,000 clones are present, about 12% being singletons, with the ten largest covering about 31%. The V gene's germline CDR1 is LNHDA and CDR2 SQIVND (reference sequence). The germline V and J ends were trimmed by 3 bases and 7 bases, with 16 bases remaining between them. The CDR3 runs to 15 residues. This clone has ten or more counts. Its antigen is not known.

The chain recombines TRBV19 with TRBJ2-1, with D perhaps TRBD2 (6 bases). Sample: blood. The receptor was derived from a female donor with papillary thyroid cancer or a benign thyroid nodule (not recorded which). Some clones in this sample may be carry-over from other donors' samples. CDR3 sequence reads: CASSIGGAGSNEQFF. For the CDR3, the DNA is TGTGCCAGTAGTATCGGCGGGGCTGGGAGTAATGAGCAGTTCTTC.